This T cell receptor (beta chain) emerged from a study of blood T cell dynamics during melanoma immunotherapy. Each bulk PBMC sample had 300 to 350 ng DNA loaded. Some clones are missing from TCRdb's copy, which holds only in-frame ones; the method was immunoSEQ multiplex PCR. This table holds about 10,000 clones, 70% to 90% found once. Study-level points and caveats: Whether repertoire-driving clones were melanoma-specific could not be determined.

Time point meaning: week 3, after first cycle of checkpoint inhibitor. Samples come from before therapy and from week 3 after the first blockade cycle. The CDR3 sequence is 15 residues long. Germline CDR1 is SGHTA and CDR2 is FQGNSA. Trimming left V 5 bases short and J 6 bases short, with 14 bases between. For this clone: Antigen: not known.

The J gene is TRBJ1-6, the V gene TRBV7-2; D is possibly TRBD1 (6 bases). The material was blood, obtained from a patient treated with checkpoint blockade. This TCR was recovered from a human donor with melanoma. The CDR3 region is CASSGPGGRNSPLHF. The DNA for the CDR3 is TGTGCCAGCAGCGGACCTGGGGGGCGTAATTCACCCCTCCACTTT.